The 13 T cell receptor beta chains in this list originate from one sample, sequenced in a study of T cells in localized non-small cell lung cancer. Measured with immunoSEQ multiplex PCR; TCRdb has only the in-frame clones, and not every one. This sample has around 91,000 clones, with roughly 87% found just once. Material: peripheral blood, obtained before any cancer treatment. The source of these receptors is a man aged 40 to 69 with stage I squamous cell lung carcinoma.

This chain uses TRBV5-6 with TRBJ2-2; TRBD1 aligns across 8 bases. The CDR3 runs to 19 residues. J gave up 0 bases and V 4 bases, and 14 bases lay outside the gene matches. Germline assignment: CDR1 SGHDT and CDR2 YYEEEE. The CDR3 region is CASSLILPRDRSNTGELFF. For the CDR3, the DNA is TGTGCCAGCAGCCTGATCCTACCCCGGGACAGGTCGAACACCGGGGAGCTGTTTTTT.

This clone was detected only once. V and J are TRBV10-1 and TRBJ1-1; tentative D call: TRBD1 (5 bases). Germline CDR1 and CDR2: WNHNN and SYGVQD (reference sequence). The V end lost 3 bases, the J end lost 1 base, and 12 bases lay between the germline ends. CDR3 length: 15 residues. The DNA for the CDR3 is TGCGCCAGCAGTGATTTGGGGCTAGCGAACACTGAAGCTTTCTTT. It encodes CASSDLGLANTEAFF.

V is TRBV7-8 and J is TRBJ2-7; 12 nucleotides line up with TRBD1. Germline CDR1 SGHVS, CDR2 FQNEAQ. The length of the CDR3 is 14 residues. The junction had 3 bases not matched to a gene; V was cut back by 5 bases and J by 4 bases. The CDR3 DNA is TGTGCCAGCAGCCAGGGACAGGGGGCGTACGAGCAGTACTTC. Protein product: CASSQGQGAYEQYF.

CDR3 residues: CASSFSANTEAFF. The CDR3 bases are TGTGCCAGCAGCTTTAGTGCGAACACTGAAGCTTTCTTT. V usage is TRBV11-2 and J usage is TRBJ1-1; D ambiguous. V gave up 3 bases and J gave up 1 base, with 6 bases separating them. The CDR3 contains 13 residues. Germline V CDR1 and CDR2: SGHAT, FQNNGV.

The genes are TRBV14 and TRBJ1-4, with TRBD1 as a possible D gene (5 bases). In germline, CDR1 is SGHDN, CDR2 FVKESK. Trimming pared 3 bases from V and 3 bases from J, leaving 11 bases between. This CDR3 region has 15 residues. CDR3 in DNA: TGTGCCAGCAGCCACCCCCGGGACGCTAATGAAAAACTGTTTTTT. It specifies CASSHPRDANEKLFF.

The chain is built from TRBV4-2 and TRBJ1-1, with D unclear. This CDR3 comprises 15 residues. The germline V and J ends were trimmed by 2 bases and 1 base, with 11 bases remaining between them. Germline V lookup: CDR1 LGHNA, CDR2 YNFKEQ. For the CDR3, the DNA is TGTGCCAGCAGCCAAAGGGCGAGACAGAACACTGAAGCTTTCTTT. This translates into CASSQRARQNTEAFF.

The rearrangement uses TRBV7-2 and TRBJ2-7, with TRBD1 matching 8 bases. CDR3 length equals 13 residues. J lost 5 bases, V lost 3 bases, and 3 bases had no gene match. The germline CDR1 and CDR2 sequences are SGHTA and FQGNSA. The CDR3 here is CASSFNRGNEQYF. CDR3 DNA sequence: TGTGCCAGCAGCTTCAACAGGGGGAACGAGCAGTACTTC.

The chain is built from TRBV5-1 and TRBJ1-6; no firm D call. Trimming took 0 bases from V and 8 from J, leaving 12 bases between them. The germline V gene has CDR1 SGHRS and CDR2 YFSETQ. This CDR3 comprises 15 residues. CDR3 in amino acids: CASSLAVLHDSPLHF. The DNA for the CDR3 is TGCGCCAGCAGCTTGGCGGTGCTCCATGATTCACCCCTCCACTTT.

V and J are TRBV2 and TRBJ1-2; 8 bases map to TRBD1. The CDR3 runs to 13 residues. Losses at the gene ends were 4 bases for V and 3 bases for J; bases not matched to a gene: 1. Germline V CDR1 and CDR2: SNHLY, FYNNEI. CDR3 in amino acids: CASSGDRYYGYTF. In DNA form, the CDR3 reads TGTGCCAGCAGTGGGGACAGGTACTATGGCTACACCTTC.

This clone has just a few counts. The rearrangement joins TRBV5-1 to TRBJ1-2; TRBD1 is a possible D gene (6 bases). CDR1 SGHRS and CDR2 YFSETQ come from the germline V gene. The CDR3 length is 14 residues. The V end lost 0 bases, the J end lost 2 bases, and 8 bases lay between the germline ends. The CDR3 reads CASSLGDRNYGYTF. Written as DNA, the CDR3 is TGCGCCAGCAGCTTGGGAGACAGGAACTATGGCTACACCTTC.

V and J are TRBV7-3 and TRBJ2-2; D is ambiguous. This CDR3 spans 13 amino acids. Germline V CDR1 and CDR2: SGHTA, FQGTGA. V was cut by 3 bases and J by 4 bases, with 6 bases left in between. CDR3 coding DNA: TGTGCCAGCAGCTTGTCCTCCACCGGGGAGCTGTTTTTT. It yields the protein CASSLSSTGELFF.

The chain employs TRBV7-9 and TRBJ1-1, with a possible D match to TRBD1 (6 bases). There are 14 residues in the CDR3. Per germline, CDR1 SEHNR and CDR2 FQNEAQ (reference sequence). Between the trimmed V and J ends, which lost 6 bases and 4 bases, there was a span of 15 bases. In nucleotides, the CDR3 is TGTGCCAGCAGAACGACAGGAGGCGTCACTGAAGCTTTCTTT. This gives the protein CASRTTGGVTEAFF.

This clone was detected only a few times. The chain carries TRBV5-6 and TRBJ1-1; 9 nucleotides agree with TRBD1. The CDR3 loop spans 16 amino acids. Germline lookup yields CDR1 SGHDT and CDR2 YYEEEE. Trimming took 2 bases from V and 7 from J; bases not matched to a gene: 12. The CDR3 DNA follows: TGTGCCAGCAGCTTCAGGGGACAGGGTATCTATATTGAAGCTTTCTTT. Translated: CASSFRGQGIYIEAFF.